The source of this T cell receptor beta chain is a study of shared clonotypes between healthy human individuals. An assay was performed, and its level was deep. Profiling relied on immunoSEQ multiplex PCR, and the TCRdb table lists in-frame clones only, not all of them. The sample gives about 2.3 million clones, more than 85% of which show up once; about 0.39% is in the top ten. CDR1 and CDR2 (germline): SGHAT, FQNNGV. The CDR3 contains 15 residues. The germline V and J ends were trimmed by 5 bases and 1 base, with 14 bases remaining between them. The J gene is TRBJ1-1, the V gene TRBV11-2, with D uncertain. The clonotype comes from a man aged 18-30 years in good health. Some clones in this sample may be carry-over from other donors' samples. The sequencing input was naive CD4+ T cells from PBMCs. The subset was: CD45RA+ positively selected. The CDR3 region has the DNA TGTGCCAGCAGCCTACTTATAGGTTGGAACACTGAAGCTTTCTTT. It specifies CASSLLIGWNTEAFF. The complete variable domain, with remaining parts taken from reference TRBV11-2 and TRBJ1-1, reads EAGVAQSPRYKIIEKRQSVAFWCNPISGHATLYWYQQILGQGPKLLIQFQNNGVVDDSQLPKDRFSAERLKGVDSTLKIQPAKLEDSAVYLCASSLLIGWNTEAFFGQGTRLTVV.